The rows below give T cell receptor beta chains drawn from one sample of a study of response to subunit inactivated influenza vaccine. TCRdb redid the calling of the RT-PCR reads with MiXCR, one entry per CDR3 protein. The sample yields 500,000 to 750,000 distinct CDR3 sequences, around 15% seen once. This specimen was PBMCs from blood, taken 11 to 12 days after vaccination. The receptors stem from a man in his forties or fifties who received an inactivated influenza vaccine. The CDR3 runs from the conserved cysteine through the conserved F or W. The order of the fields is V gene, D gene, clone size, J gene, CDR3 DNA, CDR3 protein. The D gene is left open where the match is weak. Clone size, where shown, is once, few, many, or a class for clones that have expanded.

TRBV29-1	TRBD1	many	TRBJ2-3	TGCAGCGTTGGACAGGGGGCCACCACAGATACGCAGTATTTT	CSVGQGATTDTQYF
TRBV28	TRBD2	.	TRBJ2-7	TGTGCCAGCAGTTCCACTAGCGGGGGTACCTACGAGCAGTACTTC	CASSSTSGGTYEQYF
TRBV12-3/TRBV12-4	.	.	TRBJ2-7	TGTGCCAGCAGTCCCCAGGGTACAGTAGGGAGGCAGTACTTC	CASSPQGTVGRQYF
TRBV11-2	.	few	TRBJ1-5	TGTGCCAGCAGCCAAGGCAGGGGAGGTCAGCCCCAGCATTTT	CASSQGRGGQPQHF
TRBV28	TRBD1	.	TRBJ2-7	TGTGCCAGCAGCCGAAGACAGGGGGAGTACTTC	CASSRRQGEYF
TRBV4-3	.	few	TRBJ1-2	TGCGCCAGCAGCCAAGGTCCCCAGGGCCTCTATGGCTACACCTTC	CASSQGPQGLYGYTF
TRBV12-3/TRBV12-4	.	few	TRBJ2-3	TGTGCCAGCAAGGACCTGGCACCAGATACGCAGTATTTT	CASKDLAPDTQYF
TRBV12-3/TRBV12-4	TRBD2	few	TRBJ2-3	TGTGCCAGCACCGGGACTAGCGGCACAGATACGCAGTATTTT	CASTGTSGTDTQYF
TRBV5-1	.	few	TRBJ2-4	TGCGCCAGCAGCCCAGGACAGAAAACAAACATTCAGTACTTC	CASSPGQKTNIQYF
TRBV5-6	TRBD1	many	TRBJ1-6	TGTGCCAGCAGCCTACAGGGGAGACCACCCCTCCACTTT	CASSLQGRPPLHF
TRBV7-2	TRBD1	few	TRBJ2-1	TGTGCCAGCAGCTTAAAAGGAGCAGGGGGCAATGAGCAGTTCTTC	CASSLKGAGGNEQFF
TRBV12-3/TRBV12-4	.	many	TRBJ1-3	TGTGCCAGCAGCTTAGGTCGGCAGGGTCCTGGAAACACCATATATTTT	CASSLGRQGPGNTIYF
TRBV28	TRBD1	few	TRBJ1-2	TGTGCCAGCAGTTCCTCCAGGGGGATTAACTATGGCTACACCTTC	CASSSSRGINYGYTF
TRBV29-1	TRBD2	.	TRBJ2-1	TGCAGCGTAGATGGACTAGCGGGAGGGTACAATGAGCAGTTCTTC	CSVDGLAGGYNEQFF
TRBV4-3	TRBD2	few	TRBJ2-2	TGCGCCAGCAGCCAAGACGGGGGGGGATACACCGGGGAGCTGTTTTTT	CASSQDGGGYTGELFF
TRBV5-1	.	many	TRBJ2-6	TGCGCCAGCAGCTTGACCGGGTCCTCTGGGGCCAACGTCCTGACTTTC	CASSLTGSSGANVLTF
TRBV19	.	.	TRBJ2-5	TGTGCCAGTAGTATGAGGGTCGGTCAAGAGACCCAGTACTTC	CASSMRVGQETQYF
TRBV29-1	.	few	TRBJ2-5	TGCAGCGTGGAAATTGGGGAGACCCAGTACTTC	CSVEIGETQYF
TRBV10-3	.	.	TRBJ2-3	TGTGCCACCGCGTCAGGGTTTTCGCAGGCAGATACGCAGTATTTT	CATASGFSQADTQYF
TRBV6-1	TRBD2	.	TRBJ2-3	TGTGCCAGCAGCTCGGGACTAGCGGGGGGGCTGGGTACGCAGTATTTT	CASSSGLAGGLGTQYF
TRBV24-1	.	.	TRBJ2-3	TGTGCCACCAGTGACCCCCCGGGGGCAGGGGGGGCAGATACGCAGTATTTT	CATSDPPGAGGADTQYF
TRBV12-3/TRBV12-4	.	.	TRBJ2-7	TGTGCCAGCAACCCCGGACGGGGGGAGCAGTACTTC	CASNPGRGEQYF
TRBV29-1	TRBD1	few	TRBJ1-2	TGCAGCGTTGATGGACAGGGAGGCTATGGCTACACCTTC	CSVDGQGGYGYTF
TRBV25-1	.	.	TRBJ2-2	TGTGCCAGCAGTGAACTGCCCGGGGAGCTGTTTTTT	CASSELPGELFF
TRBV7-9	.	few	TRBJ2-1	TGTGCCAGCAGCTTTTCAGGGGCTCCCTACAATGAGCAGTTCTTC	CASSFSGAPYNEQFF
TRBV12-3/TRBV12-4	TRBD1	few	TRBJ1-1	TGTGCCAGCAGTTTATCCGACAGGGGAAGAGCTTTCTTT	CASSLSDRGRAFF
TRBV10-3	.	few	TRBJ2-5	TGTGCCATCAGCCCGGGTCCAGCGTACCAAGAGACCCAGTACTTC	CAISPGPAYQETQYF
TRBV28	.	few	TRBJ2-1	TGTGCCAGCAGTTTATTTGCGCGAAATGAGCAGTTCTTC	CASSLFARNEQFF
TRBV12-3/TRBV12-4	TRBD2	few	TRBJ2-7	TGTGCCACCCGAGGGGAGGGGCGAAACGAGCAGTACTTC	CATRGEGRNEQYF
TRBV20-1	.	few	TRBJ1-2	TGCAGTGCTAAGGGGACTCCCAACTATGGCTACACCTTC	CSAKGTPNYGYTF
TRBV11-2	.	few	TRBJ2-2	TGTGCCAGCAGAACAGTGAACACCGGGGAGCTGTTTTTT	CASRTVNTGELFF
TRBV4-1	.	.	TRBJ2-2	TGCGCCAGCAGCCAGGGATTACACACCGGGGAGCTGTTTTTT	CASSQGLHTGELFF
TRBV9	.	many	TRBJ2-7	TGTGCCAGCAGCCTGCTAGGGGACGAGCAGTACTTC	CASSLLGDEQYF
TRBV5-1	.	few	TRBJ2-3	TGCGCCAGCAGTCCTAAGGGGGGGGGCACAGATACGCAGTATTTT	CASSPKGGGTDTQYF
TRBV2	.	.	TRBJ1-4	TGTGCCAGCAGCCGACCTGAAAAACTGTTTTTT	CASSRPEKLFF
TRBV6-1	.	.	TRBJ1-2	TGTGCCAGCAGACAACAGGGCCTCGATGGCTACACCTTC	CASRQQGLDGYTF
TRBV6-2/TRBV6-3	.	.	TRBJ1-5	TGTGCCAGCACTACCCTCCCTAGCAATCAGCCCCAGCATTTT	CASTTLPSNQPQHF
TRBV15	TRBD2	.	TRBJ2-1	TGTGCCACCAGCAGAGATAATTCGGGAGGGAACAATGAGCAGTTCTTC	CATSRDNSGGNNEQFF
TRBV10-3	.	many	TRBJ2-2	TGTGCCATCAGTGGCCCTTCGGGCGGGACCGGTCCGGGGGAGCTGTTTTTT	CAISGPSGGTGPGELFF
TRBV21-1	.	few	TRBJ2-7	TGTGCCAGCGGTCGGGGGGGGGCGATCTACGAGCAGTACTTC	CASGRGGAIYEQYF
TRBV6-2/TRBV6-3	.	few	TRBJ2-6	TGTGCCAGCAGTACCCAGGCCAACGTCCTGACTTTC	CASSTQANVLTF
TRBV28	.	.	TRBJ2-5	TGTGCCAGCAGTTTGGCTGAGGGGAAAGGGACCCAGTACTTC	CASSLAEGKGTQYF
TRBV7-3	TRBD1	many	TRBJ2-1	TGTGCCAGCAGCCAAGACAGGGACAATGAGCAGTTCTTC	CASSQDRDNEQFF
TRBV5-4	TRBD1	.	TRBJ1-2	TGTGCCAGCAGCTTGGGACAGGGCTTGAGCTATGGCTACACCTTC	CASSLGQGLSYGYTF
TRBV5-6	TRBD2	few	TRBJ2-1	TGTGCCAGCAGCTTGGTCCTAGCGGGGAGACGACGCCCCAACAATGAGCAGTTCTTC	CASSLVLAGRRRPNNEQFF
TRBV20-1	TRBD1	.	TRBJ2-1	TGCAGTGCTTGGACAGGGACGAGGAATGAGCAGTTCTTC	CSAWTGTRNEQFF
TRBV5-1	TRBD1	few	TRBJ2-5	TGCGCCAGCACCACGGGACAGGGGAAAGAGACCCAGTACTTC	CASTTGQGKETQYF
TRBV5-1	.	.	TRBJ1-1	TGCGCCAGCAGCCCGGACGGCGAAGCTGAAGCTTTCTTT	CASSPDGEAEAFF
TRBV5-5	.	few	TRBJ2-7	TGTGCCAGCAGCTCTAGAGGACAGACCGAGCAGTACTTC	CASSSRGQTEQYF
TRBV7-2	TRBD1	.	TRBJ2-5	TGTGCCAGCAGCTTACGCCCAGGGGGCGGGGAGACCCAGTACTTC	CASSLRPGGGETQYF
TRBV11-2	.	.	TRBJ1-4	TGTGCCAGCAGCTTGGCCCCCGACAGAGGGGAAAAACTGTTTTTT	CASSLAPDRGEKLFF
TRBV5-6	.	few	TRBJ2-5	TGTGCCAGCAGCTTCACCACCTCGAAGACCCAGTACTTC	CASSFTTSKTQYF
TRBV4-2	TRBD1	many	TRBJ1-1	TGTGCCAGCAGCCAAAGACAGGGGGGGACTGAAGCTTTCTTT	CASSQRQGGTEAFF
TRBV14	.	.	TRBJ2-7	TGTGCCAGCAGCCAATCCAGGGGAGGCGGCGAGCAGTACTTC	CASSQSRGGGEQYF
TRBV27	.	many	TRBJ2-1	TGTGCCAGCAGTTTAACGGCCGTGGGGCTCGCGAATGAGCAGTTCTTC	CASSLTAVGLANEQFF
TRBV19	.	few	TRBJ2-1	TGTGCCAGTAGTATAGATCGGGTGGACAATGAGCAGTTCTTC	CASSIDRVDNEQFF
TRBV15	TRBD1	few	TRBJ2-7	TGTGCCACCAGCAGGGAGCGAGGTTTCGGACAGGGCCTCTACGAGCAGTACTTC	CATSRERGFGQGLYEQYF
TRBV12-3/TRBV12-4	.	few	TRBJ1-2	TGTGCCAGCAGAATCACAGGGTCAGGTGGCTACACCTTC	CASRITGSGGYTF
TRBV19	.	few	TRBJ2-5	TGTGCCAGTAGTCCGCACCTACCCCAAGAGACCCAGTACTTC	CASSPHLPQETQYF
TRBV2	TRBD1	.	TRBJ2-1	TGTGCCAGCAGCGCCGGGACAGGGGGTGATGAGCAGTTCTTC	CASSAGTGGDEQFF